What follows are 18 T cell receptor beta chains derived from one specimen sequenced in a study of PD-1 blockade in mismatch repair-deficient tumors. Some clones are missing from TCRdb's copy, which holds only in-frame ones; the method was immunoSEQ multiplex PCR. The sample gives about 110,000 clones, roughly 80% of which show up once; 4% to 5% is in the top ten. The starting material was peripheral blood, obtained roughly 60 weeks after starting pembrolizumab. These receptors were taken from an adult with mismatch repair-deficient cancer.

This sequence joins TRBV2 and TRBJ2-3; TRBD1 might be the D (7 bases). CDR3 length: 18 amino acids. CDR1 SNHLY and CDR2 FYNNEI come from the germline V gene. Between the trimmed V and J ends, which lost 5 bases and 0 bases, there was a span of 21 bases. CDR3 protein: CASSPGDRQGTSTDTQYF. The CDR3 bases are TGTGCCAGCAGTCCGGGGGACCGACAGGGAACTAGCACAGATACGCAGTATTTT.

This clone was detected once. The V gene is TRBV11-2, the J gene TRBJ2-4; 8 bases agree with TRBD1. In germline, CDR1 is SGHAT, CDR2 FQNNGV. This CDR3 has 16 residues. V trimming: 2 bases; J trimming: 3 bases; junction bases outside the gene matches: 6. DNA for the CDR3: TGTGCCAGCAGCTTAACTTCACAGGGGGTCAAAAACATTCAGTACTTC. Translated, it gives CASSLTSQGVKNIQYF.

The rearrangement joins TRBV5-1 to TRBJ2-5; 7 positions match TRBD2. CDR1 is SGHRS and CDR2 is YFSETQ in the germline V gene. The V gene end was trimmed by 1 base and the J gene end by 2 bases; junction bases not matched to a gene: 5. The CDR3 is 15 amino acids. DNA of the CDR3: TGCGCCAGCAGCTTGCTCGCTAGCGGACAAGAGACCCAGTACTTC. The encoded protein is CASSLLASGQETQYF.

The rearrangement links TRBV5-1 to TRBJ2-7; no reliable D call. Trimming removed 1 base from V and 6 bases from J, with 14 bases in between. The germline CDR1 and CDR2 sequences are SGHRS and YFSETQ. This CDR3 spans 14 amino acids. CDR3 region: CASSLKVELSEQYF. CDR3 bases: TGCGCCAGCAGCTTGAAGGTGGAACTCTCCGAGCAGTACTTC.

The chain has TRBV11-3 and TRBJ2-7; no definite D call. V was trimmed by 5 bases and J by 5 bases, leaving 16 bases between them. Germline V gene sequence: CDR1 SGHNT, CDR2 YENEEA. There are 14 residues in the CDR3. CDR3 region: CASSHGPGWDEQYF. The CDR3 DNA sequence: TGTGCCAGCAGCCATGGCCCAGGCTGGGACGAGCAGTACTTC.

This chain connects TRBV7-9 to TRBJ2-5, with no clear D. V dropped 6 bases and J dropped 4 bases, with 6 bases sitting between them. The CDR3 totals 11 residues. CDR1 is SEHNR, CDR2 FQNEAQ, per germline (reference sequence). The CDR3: CASRGLETQYF. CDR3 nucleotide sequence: TGTGCCAGCAGGGGTCTAGAGACCCAGTACTTC.

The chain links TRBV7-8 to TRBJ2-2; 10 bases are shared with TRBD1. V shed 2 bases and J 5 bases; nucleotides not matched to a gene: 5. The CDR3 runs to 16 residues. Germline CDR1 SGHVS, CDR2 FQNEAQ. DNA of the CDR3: TGTGCCAGCAGCTTATTAGGGACAGGGGAAACCGGGGAGCTGTTTTTT. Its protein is CASSLLGTGETGELFF.

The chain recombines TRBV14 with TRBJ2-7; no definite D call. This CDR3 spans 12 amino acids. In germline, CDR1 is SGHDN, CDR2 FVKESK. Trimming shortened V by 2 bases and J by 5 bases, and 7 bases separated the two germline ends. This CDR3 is CASSQLRDEQYF. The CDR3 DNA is TGTGCCAGCAGCCAACTTCGAGACGAGCAGTACTTC.

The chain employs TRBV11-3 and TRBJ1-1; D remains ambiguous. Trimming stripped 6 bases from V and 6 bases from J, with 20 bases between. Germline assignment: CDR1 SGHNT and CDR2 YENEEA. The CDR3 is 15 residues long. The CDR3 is CASSSNGQRVPEAFF. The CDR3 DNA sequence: TGTGCCAGCAGTTCCAACGGGCAGCGGGTCCCTGAAGCTTTCTTT. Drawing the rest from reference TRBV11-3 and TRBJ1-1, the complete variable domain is EAGVVQSPRYKIIEKKQPVAFWCNPISGHNTLYWYLQNLGQGPELLIRYENEEAVDDSQLPKDRFSAERLKGVDSTLKIQPAELGDSAVYLCASSSNGQRVPEAFFGQGTRLTVV.

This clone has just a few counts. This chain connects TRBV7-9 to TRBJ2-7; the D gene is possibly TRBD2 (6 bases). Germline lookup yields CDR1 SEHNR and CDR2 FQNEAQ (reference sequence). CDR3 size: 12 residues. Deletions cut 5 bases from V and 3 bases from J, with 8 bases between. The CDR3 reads CASSPGGYEQYF. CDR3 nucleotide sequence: TGTGCCAGCAGCCCCGGGGGCTACGAGCAGTACTTC.

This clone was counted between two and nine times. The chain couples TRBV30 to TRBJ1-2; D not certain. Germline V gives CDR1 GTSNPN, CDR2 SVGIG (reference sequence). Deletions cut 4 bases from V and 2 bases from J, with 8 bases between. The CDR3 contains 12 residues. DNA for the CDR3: TGTGCCTGGACCCAGTCGAACTATGGCTACACCTTC. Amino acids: CAWTQSNYGYTF.

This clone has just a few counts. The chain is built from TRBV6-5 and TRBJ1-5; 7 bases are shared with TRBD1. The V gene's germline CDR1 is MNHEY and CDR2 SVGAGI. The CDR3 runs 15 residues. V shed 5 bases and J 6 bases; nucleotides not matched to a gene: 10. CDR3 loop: CASSTQGVGSQPQHF. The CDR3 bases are TGTGCCAGCAGTACGCAGGGGGTTGGGAGTCAGCCCCAGCATTTT.

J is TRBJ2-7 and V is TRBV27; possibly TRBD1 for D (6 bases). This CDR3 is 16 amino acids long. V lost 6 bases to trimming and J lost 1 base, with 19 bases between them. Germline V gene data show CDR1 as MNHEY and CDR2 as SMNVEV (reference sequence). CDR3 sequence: CASSLLPRGSSYEQYF. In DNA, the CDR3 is TGTGCCAGCAGCCTCTTACCCAGGGGTTCTTCCTACGAGCAGTACTTC.

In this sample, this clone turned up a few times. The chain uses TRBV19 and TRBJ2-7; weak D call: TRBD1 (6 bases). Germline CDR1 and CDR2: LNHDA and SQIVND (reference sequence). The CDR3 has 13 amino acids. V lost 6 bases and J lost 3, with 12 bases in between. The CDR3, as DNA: TGTGCCAGTAGCCAGGACAGAGACTACGAGCAGTACTTC. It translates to CASSQDRDYEQYF.

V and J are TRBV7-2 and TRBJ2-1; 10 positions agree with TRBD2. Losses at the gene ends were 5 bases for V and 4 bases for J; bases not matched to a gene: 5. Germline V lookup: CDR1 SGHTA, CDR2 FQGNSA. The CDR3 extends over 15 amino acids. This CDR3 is CASSNGLAVYNEQFF. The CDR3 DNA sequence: TGTGCCAGCAGCAACGGACTAGCGGTATACAATGAGCAGTTCTTC.

Here the CDR3 DNA reads TGTGCCAGCAGCTTAACCCGGACTAGCGGGAGGTCGGGGGAGCTGTTTTTT. Amino acids: CASSLTRTSGRSGELFF. This chain links TRBV7-3 with TRBJ2-2, with 14 bases identical to TRBD2. V lost 0 bases and J lost 8; bases outside the gene matches: 5. Germline CDR1 and CDR2: SGHTA and FQGTGA. The CDR3 is 17 amino acids.

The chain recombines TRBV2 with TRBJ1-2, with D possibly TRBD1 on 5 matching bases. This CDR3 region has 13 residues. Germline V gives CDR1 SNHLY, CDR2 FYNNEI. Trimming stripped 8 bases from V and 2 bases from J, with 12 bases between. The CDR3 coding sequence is TGTGCCAGCGGTCGGGACGGGAACTATGGCTACACCTTC. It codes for CASGRDGNYGYTF. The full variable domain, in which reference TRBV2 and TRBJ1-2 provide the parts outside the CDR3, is EPEVTQTPSHQVTQMGQEVILRCVPISNHLYFYWYRQILGQKVEFLVSFYNNEISEKSEIFDDQFSVERPDGSNFTLKIRSTKLEDSAMYFCASGRDGNYGYTFGSGTRLTVV.

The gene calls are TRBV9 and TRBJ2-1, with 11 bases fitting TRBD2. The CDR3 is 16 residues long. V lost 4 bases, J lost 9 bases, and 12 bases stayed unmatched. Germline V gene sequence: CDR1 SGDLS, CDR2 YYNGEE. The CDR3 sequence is CASSPPGLAGGGEQFF. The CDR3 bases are TGTGCCAGCAGCCCCCCGGGGCTAGCGGGAGGAGGTGAGCAGTTCTTC.